Listed below are T cell receptor beta chains from one sample, sequenced in a study of OX40 agonist ivuxolimab in advanced cancers. The protocol was immunoSEQ multiplex PCR, while the TCRdb copy is restricted to in-frame clones and leaves out a portion. This table has tens of thousands of clones, approximately 85% appearing once. This sample comprised CD4+ or CD8+ T cells sorted from blood, obtained in a trial of the OX40 agonist ivuxolimab. The receptors stem from an adult with an advanced solid tumor such as melanoma, head and neck, liver or kidney cancer. Each CDR3 is given with its conserved first and last residue. The order of the fields is V gene, J gene, D gene, clone size, CDR3 DNA, CDR3 protein. The D gene is left open where the match is weak. Rows give clone size only sometimes, using once, few, many, or a class for an expanded clone.

>TRBV6-6|TRBJ1-2|-|-
TGTGCCAGCAGTTACTTAAGGGTTGCGGGCTACACCTTC
CASSYLRVAGYTF
>TRBV2|TRBJ1-1|TRBD1|few
TGTGCCAGCGGCTTCCGGGACAGGAACACTGAAGCTTTCTTT
CASGFRDRNTEAFF
>TRBV19|TRBJ1-3|-|-
TGTGCCAGTAGTATCGGGACTGTCGGAAACACCATATATTTT
CASSIGTVGNTIYF
>TRBV7-2|TRBJ1-3|-|-
TGTGCCAGCAGCCGCACAGGGAGCTCTGGAAACACCATATATTTT
CASSRTGSSGNTIYF
>TRBV6-1|TRBJ1-4|TRBD1|-
TGTGCCAGCAGTGAAAGGAAGGGGACAGGGTTTACTAATGAAAAACTGTTTTTT
CASSERKGTGFTNEKLFF
>TRBV4-3|TRBJ2-1|-|-
TGCGCCAGCAGCCAAGAAAAGCTCACCTCCCATGAGCAGTTCTTC
CASSQEKLTSHEQFF
>TRBV9|TRBJ2-1|-|-
TGTGCCAGCTTTCCCCGTGGCAGTGACTACAATGAGCAGTTCTTC
CASFPRGSDYNEQFF
>TRBV4-3|TRBJ1-2|-|-
TGCGCCAGCAGCCAAGAAGAACAGATACTGAACTATGGCTACACCTTC
CASSQEEQILNYGYTF
>TRBV7-2|TRBJ1-2|-|-
TGTGCCAGCAGCTCCTACAGGAACTATGGCTACACCTTC
CASSSYRNYGYTF
>TRBV7-8|TRBJ1-6|-|few
TGTGCCAGCAGTCTAGCGGGTTGGAGAAGTTCACCCCTCCACTTT
CASSLAGWRSSPLHF
>TRBV2|TRBJ1-2|-|-
TGTGCCAGTAGACAGGACTTCGATGGCTACACCTTC
CASRQDFDGYTF
>TRBV7-2|TRBJ1-2|TRBD1|-
TGTGCCAGCAGCTCAACGACAGGGCTGCAATATGGCTACACCTTC
CASSSTTGLQYGYTF
>TRBV20-1|TRBJ1-1|TRBD1|-
TGCAGTGCCCCCCGACAGGGTTTAGCTTTCTTT
CSAPRQGLAFF
>TRBV29-1|TRBJ2-1|TRBD2|-
TGCAGCGTTGAAGCCCACCTACGCGGGGGGAACAATGAGCAGTTCTTC
CSVEAHLRGGNNEQFF
>TRBV5-6|TRBJ2-1|TRBD2|-
TGTGCCAGCAGCTCGGGACTAGCCGAGCTCTATGAGCAGTTCTTC
CASSSGLAELYEQFF
>TRBV7-9|TRBJ1-4|-|-
TGTGCCAGCAGCTTAGTCCAGCTTGACGATGAAAAACTGTTTTTT
CASSLVQLDDEKLFF
>TRBV5-4|TRBJ1-5|-|-
TGTGCCAGCAGCTTGCCTGGGAGGGAGCCCCAGCATTTT
CASSLPGREPQHF
>TRBV6-6|TRBJ2-7|TRBD2|few
TGTGCCAGCATTCCTAGCGGGGGATACGAGCAGTACTTC
CASIPSGGYEQYF
>TRBV11-2|TRBJ2-4|TRBD1|-
TGTGCCAGCAGCGCAGCCGGACAGGGGAAAAACATTCAGTACTTC
CASSAAGQGKNIQYF
>TRBV4-3|TRBJ1-4|TRBD1|-
TGCGCCAGCAGCCAAGGCAGGGGCCGACAGGGGGGAAATGAAAAACTGTTTTTT
CASSQGRGRQGGNEKLFF
>TRBV7-3|TRBJ2-1|TRBD2|-
TGTGCCAGCAGCTTACTACCCGCTAGCGGGGCTTGGAATGAGCAGTTCTTC
CASSLLPASGAWNEQFF
>TRBV6-5|TRBJ2-7|TRBD1|-
TGTGCCAGCAACGGTGGACAGGGAGTGCCCTACGAGCAGTACTTC
CASNGGQGVPYEQYF
>TRBV7-2|TRBJ2-5|TRBD2|-
TGTGCCAGCAGCGGGGGACTAGCGGAGGGGGAGACCCAGTACTTC
CASSGGLAEGETQYF
>TRBV11-2|TRBJ2-7|TRBD1|-
TGTGCCAGCAGCGGTACACGACAGGGCTACGAGCAGTACTTC
CASSGTRQGYEQYF
>TRBV9|TRBJ1-2|-|-
TGTGCCAGCAGCCGCCTGGCTAACTATGGCTACACCTTC
CASSRLANYGYTF
>TRBV6-5|TRBJ1-6|-|-
TGTGCCAGCAGGGAGGCCTATTCACCCCTCCACTTT
CASREAYSPLHF
>TRBV30|TRBJ1-2|-|few
TGTGCCTGGGATGGCGGGGGGAACTATGGCTACACCTTC
CAWDGGGNYGYTF
>TRBV19|TRBJ1-6|-|few
TGTGCCAGTAGTGGAGGTTATAATTCACCCCTCCACTTT
CASSGGYNSPLHF
>TRBV27|TRBJ1-2|-|-
TGTGCCAGCAGTTTACGTATGGGCGGCGGCTACACCTTC
CASSLRMGGGYTF
>TRBV5-4|TRBJ1-1|-|-
TGTGCCAGCAACCCAAGACAGGAGGTGGGTACTGAAGCTTTCTTT
CASNPRQEVGTEAFF
>TRBV10-3|TRBJ2-3|TRBD1|-
TGTGCCATCAGCTCGACAGGGGGCACAGATACGCAGTATTTT
CAISSTGGTDTQYF
>TRBV4-3|TRBJ1-2|-|-
TGCGCCAGCAGCCCGACAATCCAAGGGTCGACCGCTCTCTTC
CASSPTIQGSTALF
>TRBV19|TRBJ1-1|-|few
TGTGCCAGTCCAAAGGCGGGGAGACCCATGAACACTGAAGCTTTCTTT
CASPKAGRPMNTEAFF
>TRBV5-6|TRBJ1-4|-|-
TGTGCCAGCAGCCCCCTGAGGGGGGAGGAGGAAAAACTGTTTTTT
CASSPLRGEEEKLFF
>TRBV28|TRBJ1-1|-|-
TGTGCCAGCAGACCTACCAGACACACTGAAGCTTTCTTT
CASRPTRHTEAFF
>TRBV4-1|TRBJ2-1|-|-
TGCGCCAGCAGCCAAGGGAAGCAGGACTACAATGAGCAGTTCTTC
CASSQGKQDYNEQFF
>TRBV7-2|TRBJ2-1|-|-
TGTGCCAGCAGCTTAGTGGGGGGGCCGGGCAATGAGCAGTTCTTC
CASSLVGGPGNEQFF
>TRBV7-8|TRBJ1-6|-|-
TGTGCCAGCAGCCGAAAAGGGTTTCAGGGAGGGTCACCCCTCCACTTT
CASSRKGFQGGSPLHF
>TRBV7-8|TRBJ1-1|-|-
TGTGCCAGCAGCTTAATGGCGGCAGGAGAGATGAACACTGAAGCTTTCTTT
CASSLMAAGEMNTEAFF
>TRBV6-5|TRBJ2-1|TRBD1|once
TGTGCCAGCAGACCTACAGGGGTCCCCTACAATGAGCAGTTCTTC
CASRPTGVPYNEQFF
>TRBV7-2|TRBJ1-2|-|-
TGTGCCAGCAGCTTTGTCGGGCTCCAAGGCTACACCTTC
CASSFVGLQGYTF
>TRBV14|TRBJ1-1|-|once
TGTGCCAGCAGTATAACACGCGGCACTGAAGCTTTCTTT
CASSITRGTEAFF
>TRBV11-1|TRBJ1-1|-|-
TGTGCCAGCAGCTTTACAGACAACACTGAAGCTTTCTTT
CASSFTDNTEAFF
>TRBV19|TRBJ1-5|-|-
TGTGCCAGTACCCTACAAGCCCAGTTCGGTCAGCCCCAGCATTTT
CASTLQAQFGQPQHF
>TRBV11-1|TRBJ2-7|-|-
TGTGCCAGCAGCCCGCGGACATCTTCCTACGAGCAGTACTTC
CASSPRTSSYEQYF
>TRBV6-5|TRBJ2-3|TRBD1|-
TGTGCCAGCAGTACACAGGGGGTTTTAGATACGCAGTATTTT
CASSTQGVLDTQYF
>TRBV18|TRBJ1-4|-|once
TGTGCCAGCTCACGGGGGCAGCTTGCAACTAATGAAAAACTGTTTTTT
CASSRGQLATNEKLFF
>TRBV2|TRBJ2-2|TRBD1|-
TGTGCCAGCACTGACAGGGCCCCCGGGGAGCTGTTTTTT
CASTDRAPGELFF
>TRBV5-1|TRBJ2-5|-|-
TGCGCCAGCAGCTCGGGGGCGGGGATCCTCCAAGAGACCCAGTACTTC
CASSSGAGILQETQYF
>TRBV5-1|TRBJ1-2|-|-
TGCGCCAGCAGCTTGGGGTCCCGGGGGCTCTCTGGGGGCTACACCTTC
CASSLGSRGLSGGYTF
>TRBV6-6|TRBJ2-7|-|once
TGTGCCAGCAGTCACGAGAGGGGTCTAGGCGAGCAGTACTTC
CASSHERGLGEQYF
>TRBV27|TRBJ1-1|TRBD1|-
TGTGCCAGCAGTTCGACAGGGGGCAGGACTGAAGCTTTCTTT
CASSSTGGRTEAFF
>TRBV4-3|TRBJ1-6|TRBD1|-
TGCGCCAGCAGCCGGACAGGGGCGAATTCACCCCTCCACTTT
CASSRTGANSPLHF